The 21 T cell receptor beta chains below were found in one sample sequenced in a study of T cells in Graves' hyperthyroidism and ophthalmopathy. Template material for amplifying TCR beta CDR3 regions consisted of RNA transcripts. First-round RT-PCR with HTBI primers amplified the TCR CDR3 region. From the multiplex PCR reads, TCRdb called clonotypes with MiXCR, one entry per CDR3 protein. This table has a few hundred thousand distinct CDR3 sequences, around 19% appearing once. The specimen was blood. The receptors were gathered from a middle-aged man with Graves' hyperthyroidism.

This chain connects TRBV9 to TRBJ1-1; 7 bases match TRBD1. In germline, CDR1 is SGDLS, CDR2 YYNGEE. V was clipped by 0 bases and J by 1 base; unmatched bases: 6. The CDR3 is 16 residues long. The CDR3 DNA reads TGTGCCAGCAGCGTAGTCGGCAGGGGGGAGAACACTGAAGCTTTCTTT. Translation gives CASSVVGRGENTEAFF. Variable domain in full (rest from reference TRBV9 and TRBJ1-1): DSGVTQTPKHLITATGQRVTLRCSPRSGDLSVYWYQQSLDQGLQFLIQYYNGEERAKGNILERFSAQQFPDLHSELNLSSLELGDSALYFCASSVVGRGENTEAFFGQGTRLTVV.

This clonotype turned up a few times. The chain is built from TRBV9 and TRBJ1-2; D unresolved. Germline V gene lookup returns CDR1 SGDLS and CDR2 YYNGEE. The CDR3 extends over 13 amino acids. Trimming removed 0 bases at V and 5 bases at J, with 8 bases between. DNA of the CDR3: TGTGCCAGCAGCGTAGTTGGGAATTATGGCTACACCTTC. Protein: CASSVVGNYGYTF.

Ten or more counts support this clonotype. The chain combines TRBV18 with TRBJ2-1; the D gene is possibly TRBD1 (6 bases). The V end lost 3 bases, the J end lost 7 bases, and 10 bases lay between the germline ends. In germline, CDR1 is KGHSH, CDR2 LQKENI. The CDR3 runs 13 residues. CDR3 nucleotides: TGTGCCAGCTCACCCCTGACAGGTAATGAGCAGTTCTTC. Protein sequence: CASSPLTGNEQFF.

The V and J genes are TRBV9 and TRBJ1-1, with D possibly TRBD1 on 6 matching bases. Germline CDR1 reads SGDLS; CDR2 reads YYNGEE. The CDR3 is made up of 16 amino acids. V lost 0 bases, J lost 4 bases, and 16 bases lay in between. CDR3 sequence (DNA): TGTGCCAGCAGCGTAGATGGGGGCCAAATGAGCACTGAAGCTTTCTTT. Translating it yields CASSVDGGQMSTEAFF.

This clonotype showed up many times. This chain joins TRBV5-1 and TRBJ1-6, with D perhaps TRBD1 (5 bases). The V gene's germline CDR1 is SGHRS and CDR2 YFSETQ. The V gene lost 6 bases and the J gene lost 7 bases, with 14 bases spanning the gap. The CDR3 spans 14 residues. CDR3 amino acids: CASKDRDGNSPLHF. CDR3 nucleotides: TGCGCCAGCAAGGATCGGGACGGAAATTCACCCCTCCACTTT.

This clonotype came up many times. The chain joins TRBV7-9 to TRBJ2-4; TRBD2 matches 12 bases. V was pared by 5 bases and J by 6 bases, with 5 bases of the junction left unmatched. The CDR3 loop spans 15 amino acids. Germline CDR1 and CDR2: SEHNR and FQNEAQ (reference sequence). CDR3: CASSALAGGVNIQYF. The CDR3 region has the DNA TGTGCCAGCAGCGCCCTAGCGGGGGGGGTAAACATTCAGTACTTC.

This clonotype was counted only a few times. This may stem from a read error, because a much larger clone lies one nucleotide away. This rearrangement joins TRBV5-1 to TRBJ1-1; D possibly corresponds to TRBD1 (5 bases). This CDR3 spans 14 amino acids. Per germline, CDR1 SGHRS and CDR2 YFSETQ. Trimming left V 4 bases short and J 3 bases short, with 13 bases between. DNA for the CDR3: TGCGCCAGCAGCCGCGAGGGACCCTACACTGAAGCTTTCTTT. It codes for CASSREGPYTEAFF.

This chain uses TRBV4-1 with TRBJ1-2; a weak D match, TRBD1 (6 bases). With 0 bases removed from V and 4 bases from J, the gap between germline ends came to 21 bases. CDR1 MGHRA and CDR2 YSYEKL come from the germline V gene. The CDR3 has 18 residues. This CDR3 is CASSQDPHRTGSGYGYTF. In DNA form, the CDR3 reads TGCGCCAGCAGCCAAGACCCCCACCGCACAGGGTCCGGCTATGGCTACACCTTC.

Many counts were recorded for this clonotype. The CDR3 DNA reads as TGTGCCAGCAGCCCGGGGCAATCCTACTTATCCTACGAGCAGTACTTC. Its protein is CASSPGQSYLSYEQYF. The rearrangement links TRBV12-3 or TRBV12-4 to TRBJ2-7; D assignment may be TRBD1 or TRBD2 (5 bases each). The CDR3 length is 16 residues. Trimming removed 6 bases at V and 1 base at J, with 19 bases between.

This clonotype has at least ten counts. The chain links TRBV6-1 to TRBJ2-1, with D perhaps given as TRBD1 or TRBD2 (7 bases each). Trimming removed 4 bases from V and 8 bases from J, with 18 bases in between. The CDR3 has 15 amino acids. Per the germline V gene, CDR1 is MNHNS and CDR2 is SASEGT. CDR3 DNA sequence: TGTGCCAGCAGTGTAGCCTGGGGAGGGGGCGATGAGCAGTTCTTC. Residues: CASSVAWGGGDEQFF.

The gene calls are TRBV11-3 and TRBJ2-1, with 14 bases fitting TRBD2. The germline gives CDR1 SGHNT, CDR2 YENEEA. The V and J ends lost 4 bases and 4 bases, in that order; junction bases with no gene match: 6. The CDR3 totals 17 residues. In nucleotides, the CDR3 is TGTGCCAGCAGCTCTGGGACTAGCGGGGGAGGTTACAATGAGCAGTTCTTC. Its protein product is CASSSGTSGGGYNEQFF.

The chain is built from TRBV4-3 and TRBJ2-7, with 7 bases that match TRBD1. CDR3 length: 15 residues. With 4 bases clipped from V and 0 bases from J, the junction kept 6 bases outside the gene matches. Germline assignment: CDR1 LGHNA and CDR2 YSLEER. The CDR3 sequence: CASSRVGGSSYEQYF. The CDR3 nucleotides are TGCGCCAGCAGCCGAGTAGGGGGCAGCTCCTACGAGCAGTACTTC.

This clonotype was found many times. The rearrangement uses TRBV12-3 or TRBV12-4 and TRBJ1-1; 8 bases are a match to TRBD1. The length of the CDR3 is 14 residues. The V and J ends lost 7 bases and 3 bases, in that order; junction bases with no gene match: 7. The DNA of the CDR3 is TGTGCCAGCAACCCGGACAGGGATCACACTGAAGCTTTCTTT. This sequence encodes CASNPDRDHTEAFF.

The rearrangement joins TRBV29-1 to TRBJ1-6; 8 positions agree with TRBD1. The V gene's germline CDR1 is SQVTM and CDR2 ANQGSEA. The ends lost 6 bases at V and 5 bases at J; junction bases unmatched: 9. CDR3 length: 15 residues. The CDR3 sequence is CSVIWTGTNNSPLHF. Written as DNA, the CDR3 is TGCAGCGTCATATGGACAGGGACTAATAATTCACCCCTCCACTTT.

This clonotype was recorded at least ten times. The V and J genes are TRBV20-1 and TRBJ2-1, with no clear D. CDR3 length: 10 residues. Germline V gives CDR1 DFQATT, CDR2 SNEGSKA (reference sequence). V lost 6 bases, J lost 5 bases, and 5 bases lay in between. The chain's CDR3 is CSARNNEQFF. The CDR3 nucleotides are TGCAGTGCCAGGAACAATGAGCAGTTCTTC.

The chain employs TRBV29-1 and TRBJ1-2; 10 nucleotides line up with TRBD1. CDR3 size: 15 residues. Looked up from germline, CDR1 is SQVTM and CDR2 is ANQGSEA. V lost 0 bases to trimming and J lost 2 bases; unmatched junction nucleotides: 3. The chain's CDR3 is CSVEDRGQGNYGYTF. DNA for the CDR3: TGCAGCGTTGAAGACCGGGGACAGGGGAACTATGGCTACACCTTC.

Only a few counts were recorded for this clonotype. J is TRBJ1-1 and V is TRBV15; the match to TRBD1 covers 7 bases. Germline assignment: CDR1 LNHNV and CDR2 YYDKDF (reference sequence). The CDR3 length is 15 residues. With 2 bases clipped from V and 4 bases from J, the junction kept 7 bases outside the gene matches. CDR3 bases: TGTGCCACCAGCAGATCCACAGGGGTGAGCACTGAAGCTTTCTTT. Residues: CATSRSTGVSTEAFF.

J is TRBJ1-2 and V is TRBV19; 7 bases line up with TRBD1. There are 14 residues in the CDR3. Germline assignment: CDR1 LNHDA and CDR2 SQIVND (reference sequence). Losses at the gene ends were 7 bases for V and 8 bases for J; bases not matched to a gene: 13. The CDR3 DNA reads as TGTGCCAGTACCAGGGACAGAGCCCCGGGAGGCTACACCTTC. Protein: CASTRDRAPGGYTF.

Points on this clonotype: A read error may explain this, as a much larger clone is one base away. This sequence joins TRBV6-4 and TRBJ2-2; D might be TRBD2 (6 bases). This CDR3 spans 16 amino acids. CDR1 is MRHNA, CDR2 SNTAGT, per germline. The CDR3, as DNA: TGTGCCAGCAGTTCTAAGAGGCGGCTAAACACCGGGGGGCTGTTTTTT. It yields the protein CASSSKRRLNTGGLFF.

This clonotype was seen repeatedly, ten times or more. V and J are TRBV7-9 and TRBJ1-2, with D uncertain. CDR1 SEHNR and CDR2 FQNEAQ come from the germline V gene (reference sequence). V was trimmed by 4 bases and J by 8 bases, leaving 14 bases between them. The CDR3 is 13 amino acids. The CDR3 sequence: CASSSTPEGGYTF. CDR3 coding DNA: TGTGCCAGCAGCTCAACACCGGAAGGCGGCTACACCTTC.

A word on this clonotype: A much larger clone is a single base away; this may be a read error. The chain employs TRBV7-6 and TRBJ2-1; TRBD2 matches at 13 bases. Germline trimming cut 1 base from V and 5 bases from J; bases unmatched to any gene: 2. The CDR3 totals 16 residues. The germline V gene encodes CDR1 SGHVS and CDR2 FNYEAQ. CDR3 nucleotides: TGTGCCAGCAGCTTAGGACTAGCGGGGGGAAACAATGAGCAGTTCTTC. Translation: CASSLGLAGGNNEQFF.